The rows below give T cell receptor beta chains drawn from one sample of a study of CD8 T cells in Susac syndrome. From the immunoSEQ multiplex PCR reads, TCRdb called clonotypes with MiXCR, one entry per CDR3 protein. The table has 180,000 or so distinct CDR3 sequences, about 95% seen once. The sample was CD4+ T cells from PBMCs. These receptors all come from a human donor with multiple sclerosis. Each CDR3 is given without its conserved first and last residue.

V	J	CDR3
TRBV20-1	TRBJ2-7	SALRLAGEQY
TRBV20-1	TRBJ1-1	SASRGRLITEAF
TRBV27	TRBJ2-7	ASSLSGLGTYEQY
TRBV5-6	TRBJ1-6	ASSPYGQGSSPLH
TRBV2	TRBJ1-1	ASSAQGITEAF
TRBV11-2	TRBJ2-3	ASSLWSGGMMGTDTQY
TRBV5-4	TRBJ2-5	ASSFNRETQY
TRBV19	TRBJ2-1	ASRGRSLNEQF
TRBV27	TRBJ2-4	ASGPGDSQKNIQY
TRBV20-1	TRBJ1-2	SATYNYGYT
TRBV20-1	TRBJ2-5	SARPFSGSGETQY
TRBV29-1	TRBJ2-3	SVERGTDTQY
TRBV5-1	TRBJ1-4	ASSRDRGQRSGEKLF
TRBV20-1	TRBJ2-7	SASPDLDEQY
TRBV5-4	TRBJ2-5	ASSRTSGLLGGETQY
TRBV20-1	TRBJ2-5	SARDPATPVETQY
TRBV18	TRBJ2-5	ASSSSQGAETQY
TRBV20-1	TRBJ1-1	SADSDRMNTEAF
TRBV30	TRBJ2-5	AWSVIGETQY
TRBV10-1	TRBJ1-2	ASSDYRDYGYT
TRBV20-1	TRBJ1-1	SARDRKGKTEAF
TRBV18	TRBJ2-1	ASSHSSGAAYNEQF
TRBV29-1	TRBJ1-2	SAKGGKGQRYGYT
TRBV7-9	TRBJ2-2	ASSSFQRDNTGELF
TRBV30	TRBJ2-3	AWSKLRDSLGTDTQY
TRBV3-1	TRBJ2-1	ATASGASSYNEQF
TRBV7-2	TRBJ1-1	ASSILQGWGTEAF
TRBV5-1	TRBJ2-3	ASRRGVDTQY
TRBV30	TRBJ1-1	AWSQAAGGDTEAF
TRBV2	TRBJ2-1	ASSEDWGNEQF